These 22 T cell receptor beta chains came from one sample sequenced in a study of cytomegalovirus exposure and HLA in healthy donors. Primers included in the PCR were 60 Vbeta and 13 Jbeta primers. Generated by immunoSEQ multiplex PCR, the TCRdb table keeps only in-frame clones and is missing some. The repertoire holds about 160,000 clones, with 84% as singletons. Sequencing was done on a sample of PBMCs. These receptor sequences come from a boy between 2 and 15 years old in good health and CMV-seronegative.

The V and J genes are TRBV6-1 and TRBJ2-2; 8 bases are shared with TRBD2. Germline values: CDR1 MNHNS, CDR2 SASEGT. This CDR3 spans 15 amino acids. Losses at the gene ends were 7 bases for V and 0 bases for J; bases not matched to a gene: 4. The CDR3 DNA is TGTGCCAGCAAGACGGGACTAGCGAACACCGGGGAGCTGTTTTTT. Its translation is CASKTGLANTGELFF.

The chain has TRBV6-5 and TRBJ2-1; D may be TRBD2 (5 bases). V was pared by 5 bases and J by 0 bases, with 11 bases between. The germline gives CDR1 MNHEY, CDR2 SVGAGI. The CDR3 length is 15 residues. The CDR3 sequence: CASSRPGNSYNEQFF. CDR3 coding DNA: TGTGCCAGCAGTCGTCCGGGAAACTCCTACAATGAGCAGTTCTTC.

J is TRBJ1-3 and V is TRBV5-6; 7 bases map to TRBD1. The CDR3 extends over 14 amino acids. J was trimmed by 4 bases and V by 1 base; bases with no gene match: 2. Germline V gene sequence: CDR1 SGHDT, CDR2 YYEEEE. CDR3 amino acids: CASSLRDSGNTIYF. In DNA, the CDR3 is TGTGCCAGCAGCTTGAGGGACAGCGGAAACACCATATATTTT.

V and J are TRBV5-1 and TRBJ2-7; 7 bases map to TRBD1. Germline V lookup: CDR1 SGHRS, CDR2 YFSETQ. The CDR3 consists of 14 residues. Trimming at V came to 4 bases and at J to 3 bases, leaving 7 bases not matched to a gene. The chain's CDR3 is CASSQGQKFYEQYF. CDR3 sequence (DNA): TGCGCCAGCAGCCAGGGACAGAAGTTCTACGAGCAGTACTTC.

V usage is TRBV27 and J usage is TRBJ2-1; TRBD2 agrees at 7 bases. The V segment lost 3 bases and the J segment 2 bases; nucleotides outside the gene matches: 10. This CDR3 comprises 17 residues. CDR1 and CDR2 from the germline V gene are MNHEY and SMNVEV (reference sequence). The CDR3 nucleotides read TGTGCCAGCAGTTTGAGCGCGGCTAGCGGAACCTACAATGAGCAGTTCTTC. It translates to CASSLSAASGTYNEQFF.

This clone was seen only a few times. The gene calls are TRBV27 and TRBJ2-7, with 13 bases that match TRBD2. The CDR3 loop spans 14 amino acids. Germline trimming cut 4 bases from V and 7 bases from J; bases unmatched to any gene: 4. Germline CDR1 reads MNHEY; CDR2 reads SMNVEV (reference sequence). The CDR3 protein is CASSSGLAGVEQYF. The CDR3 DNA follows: TGTGCCAGCAGTTCTGGACTAGCGGGAGTTGAGCAGTACTTC.

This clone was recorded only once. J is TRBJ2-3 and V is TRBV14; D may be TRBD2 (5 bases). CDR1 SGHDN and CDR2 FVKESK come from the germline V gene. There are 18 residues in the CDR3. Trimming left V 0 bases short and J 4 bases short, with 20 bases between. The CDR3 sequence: CASSQDRVSGVLPDTQYF. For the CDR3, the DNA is TGTGCCAGCAGCCAAGATCGCGTGAGCGGTGTTCTACCAGATACGCAGTATTTT.

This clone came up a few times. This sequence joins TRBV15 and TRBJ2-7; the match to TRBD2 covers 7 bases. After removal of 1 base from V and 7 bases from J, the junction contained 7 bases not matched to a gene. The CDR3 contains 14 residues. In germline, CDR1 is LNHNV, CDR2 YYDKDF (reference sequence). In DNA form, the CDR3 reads TGTGCCACCAGCAGAGGTTCTTCTAGCGGAGAGCAGTACTTC. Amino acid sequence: CATSRGSSSGEQYF.

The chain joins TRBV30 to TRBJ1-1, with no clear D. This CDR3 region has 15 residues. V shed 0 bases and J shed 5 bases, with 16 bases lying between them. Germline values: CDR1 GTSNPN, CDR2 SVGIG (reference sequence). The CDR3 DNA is TGTGCCTGGAGTGTAGGAGTCAGAGTGACTACTGAAGCTTTCTTT. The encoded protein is CAWSVGVRVTTEAFF.

The CDR3 region has the DNA TGCGCCAGCAGCCCGTACAGGGGACCTCACTACAATGAGCAGTTCTTC. This translates into CASSPYRGPHYNEQFF. This chain uses TRBV4-1 with TRBJ2-1, with 7 bases lining up with TRBD1. This CDR3 region has 16 residues. The germline CDR1 and CDR2 sequences are MGHRA and YSYEKL. V trimming: 4 bases; J trimming: 3 bases; junction bases outside the gene matches: 9.

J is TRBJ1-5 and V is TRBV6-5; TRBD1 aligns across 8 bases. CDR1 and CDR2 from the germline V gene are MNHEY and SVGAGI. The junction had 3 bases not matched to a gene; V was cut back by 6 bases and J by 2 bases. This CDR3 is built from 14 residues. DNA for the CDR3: TGTGCCAGCAGAGGGACAGGAGGCAATCAGCCCCAGCATTTT. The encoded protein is CASRGTGGNQPQHF.

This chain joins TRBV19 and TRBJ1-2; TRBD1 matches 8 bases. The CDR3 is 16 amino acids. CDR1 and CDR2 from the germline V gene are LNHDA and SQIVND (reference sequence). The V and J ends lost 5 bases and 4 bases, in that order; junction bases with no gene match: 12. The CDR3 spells CASSLSHRGDLYGYTF. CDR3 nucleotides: TGTGCCAGTAGTCTATCCCACAGGGGGGATCTCTATGGCTACACCTTC.

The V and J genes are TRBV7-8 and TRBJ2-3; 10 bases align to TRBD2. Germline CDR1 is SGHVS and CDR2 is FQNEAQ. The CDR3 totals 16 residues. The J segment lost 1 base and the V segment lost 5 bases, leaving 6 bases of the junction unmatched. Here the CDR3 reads CASSLVLAGGTDTQYF. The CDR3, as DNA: TGTGCCAGCAGCCTTGTCCTAGCGGGAGGCACAGATACGCAGTATTTT.

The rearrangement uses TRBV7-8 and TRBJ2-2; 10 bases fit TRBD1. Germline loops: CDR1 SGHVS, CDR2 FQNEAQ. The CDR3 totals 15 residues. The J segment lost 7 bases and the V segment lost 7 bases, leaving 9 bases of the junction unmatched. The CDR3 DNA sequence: TGTGCCAGCACCTTCGGGACAGGGGTAGGCGGGGAGCTGTTTTTT. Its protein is CASTFGTGVGGELFF.

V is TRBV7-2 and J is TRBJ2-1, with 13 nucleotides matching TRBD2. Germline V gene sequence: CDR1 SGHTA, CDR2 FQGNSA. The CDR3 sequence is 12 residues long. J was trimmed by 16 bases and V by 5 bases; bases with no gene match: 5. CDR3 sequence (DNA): TGTGCCAGCAGCGAACTAGCGGGAGGGGTTTTCTTC. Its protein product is CASSELAGGVFF.

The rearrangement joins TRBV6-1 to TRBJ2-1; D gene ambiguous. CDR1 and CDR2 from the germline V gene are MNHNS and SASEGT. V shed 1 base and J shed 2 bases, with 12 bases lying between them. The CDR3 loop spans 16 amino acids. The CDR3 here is CASSEDVANTYNEQFF. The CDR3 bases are TGTGCCAGCAGTGAAGATGTAGCTAACACCTACAATGAGCAGTTCTTC.

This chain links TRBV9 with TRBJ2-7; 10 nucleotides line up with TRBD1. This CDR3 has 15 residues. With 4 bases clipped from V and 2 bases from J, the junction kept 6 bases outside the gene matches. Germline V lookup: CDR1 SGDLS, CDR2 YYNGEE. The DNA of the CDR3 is TGTGCCAGCAGCCCCACGGGACAGGGGCCCTACGAGCAGTACTTC. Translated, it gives CASSPTGQGPYEQYF.

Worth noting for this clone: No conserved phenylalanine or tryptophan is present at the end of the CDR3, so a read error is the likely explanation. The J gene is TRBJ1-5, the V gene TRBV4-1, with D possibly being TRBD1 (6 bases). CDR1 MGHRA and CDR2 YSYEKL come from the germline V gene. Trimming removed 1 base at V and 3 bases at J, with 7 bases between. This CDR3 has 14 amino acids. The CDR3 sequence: CASSQGDTNQPQHV. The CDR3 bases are TGCGCCAGCAGCCAAGGGGACACCAATCAGCCCCAGCATGTT.

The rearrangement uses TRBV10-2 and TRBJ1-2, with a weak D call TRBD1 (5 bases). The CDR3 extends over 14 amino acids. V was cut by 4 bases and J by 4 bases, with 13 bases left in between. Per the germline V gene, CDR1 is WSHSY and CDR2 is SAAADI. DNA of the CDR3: TGCGCCAGCAGTGGGACAAGGGGCTTCTATGGCTACACCTTC. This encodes CASSGTRGFYGYTF.

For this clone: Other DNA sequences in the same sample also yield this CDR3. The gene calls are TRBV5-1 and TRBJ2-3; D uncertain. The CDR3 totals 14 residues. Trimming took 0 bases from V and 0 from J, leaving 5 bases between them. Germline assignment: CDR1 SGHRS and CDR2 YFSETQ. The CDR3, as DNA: TGCGCCAGCAGCTTGGGGGCTAGCACAGATACGCAGTATTTT. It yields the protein CASSLGASTDTQYF.

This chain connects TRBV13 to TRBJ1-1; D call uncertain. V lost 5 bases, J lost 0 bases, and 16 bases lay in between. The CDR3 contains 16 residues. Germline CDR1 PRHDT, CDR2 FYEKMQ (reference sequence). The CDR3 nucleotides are TGTGCCAGCAGCCTCGGGCCTCCCGGGGTGAACACTGAAGCTTTCTTT. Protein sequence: CASSLGPPGVNTEAFF.

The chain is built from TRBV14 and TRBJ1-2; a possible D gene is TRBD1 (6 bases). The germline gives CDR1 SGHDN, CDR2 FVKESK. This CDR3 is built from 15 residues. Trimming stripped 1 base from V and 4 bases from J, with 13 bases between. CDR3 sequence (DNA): TGTGCCAGCAGCCAAGTCCAGGGGTTAATCTATGGCTACACCTTC. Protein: CASSQVQGLIYGYTF. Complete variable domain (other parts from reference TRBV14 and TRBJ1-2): EAGVTQFPSHSVIEKGQTVTLRCDPISGHDNLYWYRRVMGKEIKFLLHFVKESKQDESGMPNNRFLAERTGGTYSTLKVQPAELEDSGVYFCASSQVQGLIYGYTFGSGTRLTVV.